This TCR beta chain is from a study of blood T cells in healthy people across ages. Study-wide findings and caveats: Per million T cells, TCR beta diversity dropped roughly linearly as age increased.

This clonotype was detected a few times. Its antigen is unknown. Each donor's blood draw was roughly 10 milliliters of peripheral blood. Together with a sample-barcoded 5' primer, a J-beta primer mix was included in a second PCR lasting about 6 to 11 cycles. The study obtained at least 2.5 million CDR3-containing paired-end reads from every sample. TCRdb recomputed calls from the 5' RACE reads with MiXCR, one row per CDR3 protein. The table lists around 1,900,000 distinct CDR3 sequences, roughly 43% of them singletons. Germline CDR1 is SGDLS and CDR2 is YYNGEE. This CDR3 has 13 amino acids. Trimming cost V 2 bases and J 2 bases, with 7 bases left between them.

Material for sequencing was blood. V usage is TRBV9 and J usage is TRBJ2-5; D is tentatively TRBD1 or TRBD2 (5 bases each). The clonotype was recovered from a human donor in good health. This CDR3 reads CASSVWGQETQYF. CDR3 nucleotides: TGTGCCAGCAGCGTCTGGGGGCAAGAGACCCAGTACTTC. The whole variable domain, remainder taken from reference TRBV9 and TRBJ2-5, is DSGVTQTPKHLITATGQRVTLRCSPRSGDLSVYWYQQSLDQGLQFLIQYYNGEERAKGNILERFSAQQFPDLHSELNLSSLELGDSALYFCASSVWGQETQYFGPGTRLLVL.